This TCR beta chain was sequenced during a study of blood T cell repertoires in COVID-19. Germline V gene lookup returns CDR1 SGHTA and CDR2 FQGNSA. V was clipped by 6 bases and J by 3 bases, with 15 bases between them. This CDR3 is 15 amino acids long. Authors' data handling: Cell counts per sample came from amplifying reference gene primers. Assay used: immunoSEQ multiplex PCR; TCRdb lists only in-frame clones, some missing. V, J and clone size are those of that table, while D and trimming were read from the DNA. The sample comprises a few hundred thousand clones, over 80% of which are singletons, and around 4.5% rests with the top ten. This clone has a handful of counts.

The J gene is TRBJ2-1, the V gene TRBV7-2, with a tentative D call TRBD2 (5 bases). Sequences were obtained from peripheral blood. The receptor was derived from a woman between 50 and 59 years old with active or convalescent COVID-19. The CDR3: CASSLIAGLYNEQFF. Here the CDR3 DNA reads TGTGCCAGCAGTCTCATTGCGGGCCTCTACAATGAGCAGTTCTTC.